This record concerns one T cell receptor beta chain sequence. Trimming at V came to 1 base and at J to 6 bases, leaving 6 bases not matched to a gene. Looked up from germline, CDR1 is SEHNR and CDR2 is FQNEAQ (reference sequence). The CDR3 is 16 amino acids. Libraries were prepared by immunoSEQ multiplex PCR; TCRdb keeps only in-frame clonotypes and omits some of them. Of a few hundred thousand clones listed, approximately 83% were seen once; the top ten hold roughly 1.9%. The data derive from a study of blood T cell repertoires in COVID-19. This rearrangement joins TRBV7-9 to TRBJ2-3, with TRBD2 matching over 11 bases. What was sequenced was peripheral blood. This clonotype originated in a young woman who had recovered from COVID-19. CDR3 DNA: TGTGCCAGCAGCTTAGTTAGCGGGAGGGCCGCGGATACGCAGTATTTT. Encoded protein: CASSLVSGRAADTQYF.